One sample yielded the 21 T cell receptor beta chains listed below, sequenced in a study of beta chain features in type 1 diabetes. Notes on the study in general: Type 1 diabetes patients showed a moderate but significant shortening of TCRB CDR3s in all four CD4+ subsets.

No antigens are known for them. Investigators reverse transcribed all isolated RNA, so they sequenced expressed TCRB transcripts. Sequencing was performed with immunoSEQ multiplex PCR; in TCRdb, only in-frame clones are kept and a portion is missing. The repertoire holds hundreds of thousands of clones, with 15% as singletons. The sample taken for sequencing was naive CD4+ T cells from blood. These receptors were taken from a man aged 18 to 29 with type 1 diabetes.

This rearrangement joins TRBV14 to TRBJ1-1; D is unclear. This CDR3 spans 14 amino acids. Trimming took 2 bases from V and 5 from J, leaving 12 bases between them. Germline V CDR1 and CDR2: SGHDN, FVKESK. The CDR3 sequence is CASSQSLEGTEAFF. The CDR3 bases are TGTGCCAGCAGCCAATCTCTGGAGGGAACTGAAGCTTTCTTT.

The chain links TRBV19 to TRBJ2-3; 9 bases map to TRBD1. Per the germline V gene, CDR1 is LNHDA and CDR2 is SQIVND (reference sequence). This CDR3 has 14 residues. The ends lost 5 bases at V and 7 bases at J; junction bases unmatched: 7. The CDR3 protein is CASSQGDRVHTQYF. DNA of the CDR3: TGTGCCAGTAGTCAAGGGGACAGGGTCCATACGCAGTATTTT.

This clone was counted a few times. This chain joins TRBV7-9 and TRBJ2-1; possible D gene TRBD2, 5 bases. Per germline, CDR1 SEHNR and CDR2 FQNEAQ (reference sequence). V lost 0 bases and J lost 9, with 12 bases in between. CDR3 length: 14 amino acids. CDR3 sequence reads: CASSLAPIRGEQFF. The CDR3 bases are TGTGCCAGCAGCTTAGCTCCCATCCGGGGTGAGCAGTTCTTC.

This clone was detected a few times. The chain recombines TRBV29-1 with TRBJ1-4; 9 nucleotides match TRBD1. The V and J ends lost 5 bases and 10 bases, in that order; junction bases with no gene match: 5. Germline CDR1 reads SQVTM; CDR2 reads ANQGSEA. The CDR3 is 12 amino acids. The CDR3 here is CSVRDREGKLFF. Written as DNA, the CDR3 is TGCAGCGTTCGGGACAGGGAGGGAAAACTGTTTTTT.

V is TRBV9 and J is TRBJ2-1; 8 bases line up with TRBD1. Per the germline V gene, CDR1 is SGDLS and CDR2 is YYNGEE. The J segment lost 6 bases and the V segment lost 4 bases, leaving 12 bases of the junction unmatched. This CDR3 is 16 amino acids long. The DNA of the CDR3 is TGTGCCAGCAGCCCCAGGGGGCAAGGTCGTCTCAATGAGCAGTTCTTC. Its protein product is CASSPRGQGRLNEQFF.

The sample holds a few counts of this clone. The rearrangement joins TRBV5-1 to TRBJ2-3, with D possibly being TRBD2 (7 bases). The CDR3 covers 15 residues. The V end was cut by 6 bases, the J end by 2 bases, with 16 bases between. The V gene's germline CDR1 is SGHRS and CDR2 YFSETQ. The CDR3 coding sequence is TGCGCCAGCACTCTAAGCGGGACATCCACAGATACGCAGTATTTT. It specifies CASTLSGTSTDTQYF.

The table lists this clone with a few counts. This rearrangement joins TRBV4-2 to TRBJ2-3; 9 bases agree with TRBD1. Germline values: CDR1 LGHNA, CDR2 YNFKEQ. Germline trimming cut 0 bases from V and 6 bases from J; bases unmatched to any gene: 13. This CDR3 comprises 18 residues. This CDR3 reads CASSQEGTGTHQADTQYF. For the CDR3, the DNA is TGTGCCAGCAGCCAAGAAGGGACAGGGACGCACCAAGCGGATACGCAGTATTTT.

This clone was observed a handful of times. This chain connects TRBV5-1 to TRBJ1-5; 8 bases line up with TRBD1. Germline CDR1 SGHRS, CDR2 YFSETQ. After removal of 3 bases from V and 2 bases from J, the junction contained 13 bases not matched to a gene. The CDR3 loop spans 18 amino acids. The CDR3 region has the DNA TGCGCCAGCAGCTATATTACACGGACAGGGAGAGGCAATCAGCCCCAGCATTTT. Translation: CASSYITRTGRGNQPQHF.

This chain uses TRBV5-6 with TRBJ1-2; the D gene is possibly TRBD1 (5 bases). V lost 2 bases to trimming and J lost 3 bases, with 14 bases between them. The CDR3 extends over 15 amino acids. Germline V lookup: CDR1 SGHDT, CDR2 YYEEEE. The CDR3 spells CASSFPRGGDYGYTF. The CDR3 DNA follows: TGTGCCAGCAGCTTTCCAAGGGGCGGCGACTATGGCTACACCTTC.

Only a few counts were recorded for this clone. J is TRBJ2-2 and V is TRBV5-1; 9 nucleotides align to TRBD1. The CDR3 totals 15 residues. The trim removed 3 bases at V and 5 bases at J, leaving 5 bases unmatched. Germline V gene data show CDR1 as SGHRS and CDR2 as YFSETQ. The CDR3 bases are TGCGCCAGCAGCTCCGCCGGGACAGGGACCGGGGAGCTGTTTTTT. As protein: CASSSAGTGTGELFF.

A few counts support this clone. The chain is built from TRBV30 and TRBJ1-3; TRBD1 matches at 8 bases. The germline CDR1 and CDR2 sequences are GTSNPN and SVGIG (reference sequence). This CDR3 is 20 amino acids long. Losses at the gene ends were 2 bases for V and 0 bases for J; bases not matched to a gene: 18. The DNA for the CDR3 is TGTGCCTGGAGTAAATACTCCAGGACAGGGAGTCTACTCTCTGGAAACACCATATATTTT. Amino acid sequence: CAWSKYSRTGSLLSGNTIYF.

The V and J genes are TRBV27 and TRBJ1-1, with a possible D match to TRBD1 (6 bases). V was pared by 7 bases and J by 2 bases, with 11 bases between. The germline V gene encodes CDR1 MNHEY and CDR2 SMNVEV (reference sequence). CDR3 length: 13 residues. The CDR3 protein is CASNWDINTEAFF. The CDR3 DNA reads as TGTGCCAGCAATTGGGACATCAACACTGAAGCTTTCTTT.

The V call is TRBV20-1, the J call TRBJ1-1; D may be TRBD1 (5 bases). The CDR3 is 11 residues long. The germline gives CDR1 DFQATT, CDR2 SNEGSKA (reference sequence). Trimming removed 4 bases from V and 5 bases from J, with 8 bases in between. The CDR3 reads CSATGKTEAFF. DNA of the CDR3: TGCAGTGCTACAGGGAAAACTGAAGCTTTCTTT.

The chain carries TRBV30 and TRBJ1-2, with TRBD1 matching 7 bases. The CDR3 covers 14 residues. Germline trimming cut 0 bases from V and 6 bases from J; bases unmatched to any gene: 7. Germline V gene sequence: CDR1 GTSNPN, CDR2 SVGIG (reference sequence). CDR3 region: CAWSVEGARHGYTF. The CDR3 DNA reads TGTGCCTGGAGTGTCGAGGGGGCGAGGCATGGCTACACCTTC. Full variable domain (missing parts from reference TRBV30 and TRBJ1-2): SQTIHQWPATLVQPVGSPLSLECTVEGTSNPNLYWYRQAAGRGLQLLFYSVGIGQISSEVPQNLSASRPQDRQFILSSKKLLLSDSGFYLCAWSVEGARHGYTFGSGTRLTVV.

The V and J genes are TRBV4-1 and TRBJ1-4; D may be TRBD1 (6 bases). The V gene's germline CDR1 is MGHRA and CDR2 YSYEKL. Deletions cut 4 bases from V and 3 bases from J, with 18 bases between. CDR3 length equals 17 residues. The CDR3 here is CASSRPIRGMANEKLFF. DNA for the CDR3: TGCGCCAGCAGCCGACCAATCAGGGGAATGGCTAATGAAAAACTGTTTTTT.

This clone was seen more than once but under ten times. The gene calls are TRBV7-9 and TRBJ2-3, with D tentatively TRBD2 (5 bases). The V end was cut by 5 bases, the J end by 6 bases, with 18 bases between. The CDR3 is made up of 15 amino acids. Per germline, CDR1 SEHNR and CDR2 FQNEAQ (reference sequence). CDR3 sequence (DNA): TGTGCCAGCAGCCTGGCACGGACGTCGGGGGATACGCAGTATTTT. Translated: CASSLARTSGDTQYF.

The sample holds a few counts of this clone. The rearrangement uses TRBV27 and TRBJ2-5, with TRBD1 matching 7 bases. The trim removed 5 bases at V and 5 bases at J, leaving 8 bases unmatched. In germline, CDR1 is MNHEY, CDR2 SMNVEV (reference sequence). The CDR3 contains 14 residues. CDR3 amino acids: CASSEDRDRETQYF. The CDR3 coding sequence is TGTGCCAGCAGTGAAGACAGGGATCGGGAGACCCAGTACTTC.

The chain is built from TRBV18 and TRBJ2-7; tentatively, D is TRBD1 (5 bases). V shed 1 base and J shed 3 bases, with 16 bases lying between them. There are 16 residues in the CDR3. Germline V CDR1 and CDR2: KGHSH, LQKENI. The chain's CDR3 is CASSPLSPTVVYEQYF. CDR3 DNA sequence: TGTGCCAGCTCACCACTCTCTCCGACAGTGGTCTACGAGCAGTACTTC.

This clone was picked up a small number of times. The CDR3 DNA reads as TGTGCCAGCAGCTTAGGAGGGCAACGACTGTTTTTT. It yields the protein CASSLGGQRLFF. The V and J genes are TRBV7-9 and TRBJ1-4, with D uncertain. Trimming took off 1 base at V and 13 bases at J, with 10 bases between the two ends. The CDR3 is 12 residues long. Per the germline V gene, CDR1 is SEHNR and CDR2 is FQNEAQ (reference sequence).

The DNA of the CDR3 is TGTGCCAGCAGCCCCCACCGGGACTTCGCTGTGAATGAGCAGTTCTTC. Translation gives CASSPHRDFAVNEQFF. The chain employs TRBV7-8 and TRBJ2-1; tentative D call: TRBD2 (6 bases). The V gene lost 5 bases and the J gene lost 7 bases, with 21 bases spanning the gap. Germline V CDR1 and CDR2: SGHVS, FQNEAQ. The CDR3 totals 16 residues.

V usage is TRBV29-1 and J usage is TRBJ2-1; TRBD2 agrees at 16 bases. The germline CDR1 and CDR2 sequences are SQVTM and ANQGSEA. The CDR3 has 19 residues. V lost 6 bases, J lost 2 bases, and 13 bases stayed unmatched. CDR3 DNA sequence: TGCAGCGTCTATACCCGGGGACTAGCGGGAGGGGCCACCTACAATGAGCAGTTCTTC. This gives the protein CSVYTRGLAGGATYNEQFF.